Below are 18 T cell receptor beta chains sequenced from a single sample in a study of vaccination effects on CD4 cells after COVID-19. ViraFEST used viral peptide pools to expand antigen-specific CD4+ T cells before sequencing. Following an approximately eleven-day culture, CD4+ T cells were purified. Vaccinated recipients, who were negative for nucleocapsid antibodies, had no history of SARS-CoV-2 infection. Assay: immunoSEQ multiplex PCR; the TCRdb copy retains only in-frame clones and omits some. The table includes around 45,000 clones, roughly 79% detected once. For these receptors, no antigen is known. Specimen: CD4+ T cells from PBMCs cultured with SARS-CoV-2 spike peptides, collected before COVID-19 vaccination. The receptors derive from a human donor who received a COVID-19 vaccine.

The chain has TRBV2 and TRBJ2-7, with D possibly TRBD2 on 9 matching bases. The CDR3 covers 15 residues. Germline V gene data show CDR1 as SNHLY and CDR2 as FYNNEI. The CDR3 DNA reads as TGTACCAGCAGTGCGGGGGGGACAGGATCCTACGAGCAGTACGTC. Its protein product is CTSSAGGTGSYEQYV.

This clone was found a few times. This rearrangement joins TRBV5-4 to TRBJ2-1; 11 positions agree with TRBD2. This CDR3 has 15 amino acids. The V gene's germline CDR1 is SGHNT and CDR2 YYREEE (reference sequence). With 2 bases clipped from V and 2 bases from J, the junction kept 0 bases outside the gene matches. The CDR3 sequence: CASSFSGGAYNEQFF. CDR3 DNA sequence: TGTGCCAGCAGCTTTAGCGGGGGGGCCTACAATGAGCAGTTCTTC.

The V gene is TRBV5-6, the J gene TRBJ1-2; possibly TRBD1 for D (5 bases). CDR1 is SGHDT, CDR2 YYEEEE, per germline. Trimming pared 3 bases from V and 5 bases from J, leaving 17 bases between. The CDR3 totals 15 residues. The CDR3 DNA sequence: TGTGCCAGCAGCTCCCAGGGCGGATTTGTATATGGCTACACCTTC. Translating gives CASSSQGGFVYGYTF.

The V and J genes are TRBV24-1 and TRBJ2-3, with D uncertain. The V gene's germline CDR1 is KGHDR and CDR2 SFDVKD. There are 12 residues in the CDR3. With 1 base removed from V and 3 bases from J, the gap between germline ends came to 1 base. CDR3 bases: TGTGCCACCAGTGATTTTACAGATACGCAGTATTTT. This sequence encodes CATSDFTDTQYF.

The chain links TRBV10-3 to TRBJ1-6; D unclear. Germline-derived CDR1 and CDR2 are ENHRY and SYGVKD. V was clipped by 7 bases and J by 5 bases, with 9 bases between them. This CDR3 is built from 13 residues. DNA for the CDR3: TGTGCCATCATGGAGTACGATAATTCACCCCTCCACTTT. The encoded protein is CAIMEYDNSPLHF.

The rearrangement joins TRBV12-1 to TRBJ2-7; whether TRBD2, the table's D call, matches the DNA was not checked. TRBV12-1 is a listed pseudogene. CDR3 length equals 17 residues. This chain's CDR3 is CASSPKRWGGPRGEQYV. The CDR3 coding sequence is TGTGCCAGCAGCCCGAAGAGGTGGGGGGGACCGAGAGGGGAGCAGTACGTC.

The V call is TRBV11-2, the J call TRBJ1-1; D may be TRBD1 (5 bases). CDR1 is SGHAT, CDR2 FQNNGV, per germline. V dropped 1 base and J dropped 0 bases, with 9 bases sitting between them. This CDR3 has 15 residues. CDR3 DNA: TGTGCCAGCAGCTTAGTGAGGGGAATGAACACTGAAGCTTTCTTT. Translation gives CASSLVRGMNTEAFF.

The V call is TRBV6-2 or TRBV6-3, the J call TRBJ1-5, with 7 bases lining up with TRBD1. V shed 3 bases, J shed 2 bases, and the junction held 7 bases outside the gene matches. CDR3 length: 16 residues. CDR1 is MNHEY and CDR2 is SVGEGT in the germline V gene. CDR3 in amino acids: CASSYPTDRGNQPQHF. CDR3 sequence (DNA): TGTGCCAGCAGTTATCCTACCGACAGGGGCAATCAGCCCCAGCATTTT.

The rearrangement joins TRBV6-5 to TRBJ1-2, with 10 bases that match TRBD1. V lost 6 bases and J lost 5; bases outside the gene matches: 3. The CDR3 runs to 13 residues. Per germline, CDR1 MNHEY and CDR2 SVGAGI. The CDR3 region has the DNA TGTGCCAGCAGCACGGACAGGGGGTATGGCTACACCTTC. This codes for CASSTDRGYGYTF.

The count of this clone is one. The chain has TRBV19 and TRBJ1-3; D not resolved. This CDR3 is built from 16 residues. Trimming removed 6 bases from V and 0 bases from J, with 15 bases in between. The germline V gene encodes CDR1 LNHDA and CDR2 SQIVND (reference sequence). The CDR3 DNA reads TGTGCCAGTAGAGGACCTAGACAAGCCTCTGGAAACACCATATATTTT. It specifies CASRGPRQASGNTIYF.

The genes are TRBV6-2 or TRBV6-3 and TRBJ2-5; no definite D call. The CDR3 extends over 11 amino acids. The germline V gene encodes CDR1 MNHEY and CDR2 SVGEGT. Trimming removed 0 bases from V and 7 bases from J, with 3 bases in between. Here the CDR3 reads CASSYSGTQYF. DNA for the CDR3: TGTGCCAGCAGTTACTCGGGGACCCAGTACTTC.

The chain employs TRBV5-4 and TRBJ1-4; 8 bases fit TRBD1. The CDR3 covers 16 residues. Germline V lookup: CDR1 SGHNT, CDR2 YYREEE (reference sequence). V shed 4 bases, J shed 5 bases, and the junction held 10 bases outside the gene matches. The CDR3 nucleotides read TGTGCCAGCAGCCCAGGCTCGGGACAGGAGAATGAAAAACTGTTTTTT. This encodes CASSPGSGQENEKLFF.

In DNA form, the CDR3 reads TGTGCCAGTAGTCGGGAGGGCGTGTTGAATTCACCCCTCCACTTT. This gives the protein CASSREGVLNSPLHF. The chain carries TRBV19 and TRBJ1-6, with D uncertain. Trimming removed 5 bases from V and 7 bases from J, with 15 bases in between. The CDR3 loop spans 15 amino acids. Germline V gene lookup returns CDR1 LNHDA and CDR2 SQIVND (reference sequence).

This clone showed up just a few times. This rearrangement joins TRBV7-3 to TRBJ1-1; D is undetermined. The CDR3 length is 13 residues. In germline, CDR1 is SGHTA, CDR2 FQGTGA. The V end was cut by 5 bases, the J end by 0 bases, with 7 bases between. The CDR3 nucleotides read TGTGCCAGCAGCCAAACAATGAACACTGAAGCTTTCTTT. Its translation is CASSQTMNTEAFF.

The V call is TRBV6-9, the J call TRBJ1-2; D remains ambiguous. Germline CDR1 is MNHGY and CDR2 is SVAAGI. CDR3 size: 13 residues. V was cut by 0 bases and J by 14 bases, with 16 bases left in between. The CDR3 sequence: CASSYSEYGELTF. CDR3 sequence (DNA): TGTGCCAGCAGTTATTCCGAATACGGGGAACTTACCTTC.

CDR3 protein: CASSPGGNHNEQFF. In DNA form, the CDR3 reads TGTGCCAGCTCACCTGGTGGCAATCACAATGAGCAGTTCTTC. The rearrangement links TRBV18 to TRBJ2-1; D not certain. Germline V CDR1 and CDR2: KGHSH, LQKENI. The CDR3 covers 14 residues. V lost 3 bases and J 5 bases, leaving 11 bases between the germline ends.

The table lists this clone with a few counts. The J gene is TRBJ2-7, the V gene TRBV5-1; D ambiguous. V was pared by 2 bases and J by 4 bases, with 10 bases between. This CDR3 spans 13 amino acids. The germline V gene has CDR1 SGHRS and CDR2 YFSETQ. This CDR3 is CASSFDTQYEQYV. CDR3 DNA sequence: TGCGCCAGCAGCTTTGACACCCAGTACGAGCAGTACGTC.

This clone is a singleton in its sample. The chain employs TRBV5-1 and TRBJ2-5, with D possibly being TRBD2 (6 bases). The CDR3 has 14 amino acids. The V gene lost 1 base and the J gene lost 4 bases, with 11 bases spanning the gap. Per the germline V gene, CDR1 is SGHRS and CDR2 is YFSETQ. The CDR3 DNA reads TGCGCCAGCAGCTTGAAGGGAGGAATAGAGACCCAGTACTTC. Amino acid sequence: CASSLKGGIETQYF.